This T cell receptor (beta chain) was captured in a study of spatial heterogeneity in lung cancer. Study overall: The count of detected beta-chain sequences consistently exceeded that of alpha-chain sequences.

Trimming pared 6 bases from V and 2 bases from J, leaving 12 bases between. The germline V gene has CDR1 MNHEY and CDR2 SMNVEV (reference sequence). The CDR3 extends over 14 amino acids. Each CDR3 protein gets one entry after TCRdb re-called the 5' RACE reads with MiXCR. The profile shows roughly 39,000 distinct CDR3 sequences, roughly 6% of them singletons. Time point: sample taken at primary tumor resection. No cell sorting; template was whole RNA from tumor, lung tissue or PBMC. Source: PBMCs, taken at surgery. The rearrangement uses TRBV27 and TRBJ2-3; D is unclear. This TCR came from a male donor with early-stage non-small cell lung cancer. The CDR3 nucleotides read TGTGCCAGCAGCCTTAGCTACTTCACAGATACGCAGTATTTT. Amino acids: CASSLSYFTDTQYF.